The rows below give T cell receptor beta chains drawn from one sample of a study of molecular identifiers for immune sequencing clone quantification. TCRdb re-called the PCR reads with MiXCR, one entry per CDR3 protein. The sample has around 470,000 distinct CDR3 sequences, about 26% seen once. Sequencing was performed on naive CD8+ T cells from blood, with Jurkat cell RNA spiked in. The receptors shown here come from a human donor in good health. Some libraries in this study had Jurkat cell RNA spiked in. The CDR3 runs from the conserved cysteine through the conserved F or W. Each record gives: J gene, V gene, D gene, clone size, CDR3 DNA, CDR3 protein. The D gene is left open where the match is weak. A row's size may be missing; if present it is once, few, many or a size class.

TRBJ1-3	TRBV4-3	.	.	TGCGCCAGCAGCCAAGATGACAGGACCTCTGGAAACACCATATATTTT	CASSQDDRTSGNTIYF
TRBJ2-7	TRBV20-1	.	.	TGCAGTGCTAGATCCAGGGGATCCTACGAGCAGTACTTC	CSARSRGSYEQYF
TRBJ2-2	TRBV6-2/TRBV6-3	TRBD2	.	TGTGCCAGCAGTCCCGTGACTAGCGGTCCCGTTAACACCGGGGAGCTGTTTTTT	CASSPVTSGPVNTGELFF
TRBJ2-5	TRBV6-2/TRBV6-3	.	many	TGTGCCAGCAGTGATAAACAGATTCAAGAGACCCAGTACTTC	CASSDKQIQETQYF
TRBJ1-5	TRBV30	.	many	TGTGCCTGGACGGGGGGAGGGCCAGGGCAGCCCCAGCATTTT	CAWTGGGPGQPQHF
TRBJ2-7	TRBV27	TRBD2	many	TGTGCCAGCAGTTTAGCGGGAGGGCCCTACGAGCAGTACTTC	CASSLAGGPYEQYF
TRBJ2-1	TRBV7-9	.	few	TGTGCCACCTCAGGGGCCGATGAGCAGTTCTTC	CATSGADEQFF
TRBJ2-7	TRBV27	TRBD2	few	TGTGCCAGCAGTAGACAGGGACTAGCGGGGGGGCCTGTCCCCTACGAGCAGTACTTC	CASSRQGLAGGPVPYEQYF
TRBJ2-5	TRBV10-2	TRBD2	few	TGCGCCAGCAGTGATGGACTAGCGGGGGGGCAAGAGACCCAGTACTTC	CASSDGLAGGQETQYF
TRBJ2-7	TRBV25-1	.	many	TGTGCCAGCAGTGAATCCCCGCCCGAGCAGTACTTC	CASSESPPEQYF
TRBJ1-1	TRBV5-1	.	once	TGCGCCAGCAGGGGGAACACTGAAGCTTTCTTT	CASRGNTEAFF
TRBJ1-5	TRBV27	TRBD1	few	TGTGCCAGCAGCTGGGACAGGTATCAGCCCCAGCATTTT	CASSWDRYQPQHF
TRBJ2-7	TRBV4-1	.	few	TGCGCCAGCAGCCAAGAGAGGGGCTGGATCGAGCAGTACTTC	CASSQERGWIEQYF
TRBJ2-3	TRBV12-3/TRBV12-4	TRBD2	many	TGTGCCAGCAGCTACAGCCGGGGGGGGGGCAACACAGATACGCAGTATTTT	CASSYSRGGGNTDTQYF
TRBJ2-2	TRBV10-3	.	.	TGTGCCATCAGTGAGAATTTTGGGGGATTGGACACCGGGGAGCTGTTTTTT	CAISENFGGLDTGELFF
TRBJ2-1	TRBV9	.	.	TGTGCCAGCAGCGTAGAGGCTGGTCGGCGGGCCCGATACAATGAGCAGTTCTTC	CASSVEAGRRARYNEQFF
TRBJ1-1	TRBV6-5	.	many	TGTGCCAGCAGTTACTCTGCAGGGATGAACACTGAAGCTTTCTTT	CASSYSAGMNTEAFF
TRBJ2-3	TRBV21-1	.	few	TGTGCCAGCAGCATCCGCTGGACTAGCGCAGATACGCAGTATTTT	CASSIRWTSADTQYF
TRBJ2-3	TRBV19	.	few	TGCCGGGGGCTTACTAGCCCCCCTAGCACAGATACGCAGTATTTT	CRGLTSPPSTDTQYF
TRBJ2-5	TRBV29-1	TRBD2	.	TGCAGCGTTGACCCGAGCGGGGGGAGCGAGACCCAGTACTTC	CSVDPSGGSETQYF
TRBJ2-2	TRBV7-8	.	.	TGTGCCAGCAGCTTAGCAGTAGGCGGGGAGCTGTTTTTT	CASSLAVGGELFF
TRBJ2-1	TRBV5-1	.	few	TGCGCCAGCAGCTTGGCCCCGACAGGATACAATGAGCAGTTCTTC	CASSLAPTGYNEQFF
TRBJ1-1	TRBV6-2/TRBV6-3	.	.	TGTGCCAGCAGCCAATTTACAACCACTGAAGCTTTCTTT	CASSQFTTTEAFF
TRBJ2-7	TRBV19	.	many	TGTGCCAGTAGTTTCCAGAAAGGGTTCTACGAGCAGTACTTC	CASSFQKGFYEQYF
TRBJ2-1	TRBV4-1	.	.	TGCGCCAGCAGCCAACAGGGGATATCCTACAATGAGCAGTTCTTC	CASSQQGISYNEQFF
TRBJ1-6	TRBV20-1	.	many	TGCAGTGCTGGGGGCTCCTATAATTCACCCCTCCACTTT	CSAGGSYNSPLHF
TRBJ2-7	TRBV19	.	.	TGTGCCAGTAGTATCGGAGGAAACGAGCAGTACTTC	CASSIGGNEQYF
TRBJ2-7	TRBV28	.	.	TGTGCCAGCAGAGTATCGGGACTCAAGGGCTACGAGCAGTACTTC	CASRVSGLKGYEQYF
TRBJ2-3	TRBV13	TRBD2	.	TGTGCCAGCAGCTTAGGTCTAGCGGGGGGAGATACGCAGTGTTTT	CASSLGLAGGDTQCF
TRBJ2-1	TRBV20-1	.	.	TGCAGTGCTAGAGATTGGCGGGACTCCTACAATGAGCAGTTCTTC	CSARDWRDSYNEQFF
TRBJ2-7	TRBV19	TRBD2	many	TGTGCCAGTAGCCCGGGACTAGCGGAACCCTCCTACGAGCAGTACTTC	CASSPGLAEPSYEQYF
TRBJ2-1	TRBV15	.	once	TGTGCCACCGAAGGGAGACACGGCAATGAGCAGTTCTTC	CATEGRHGNEQFF
TRBJ2-3	TRBV4-1	TRBD2	few	TGCGCCAGCAGCCTCCGGGCGACGGGACTAGTGGCAGATACGCAGTATTTT	CASSLRATGLVADTQYF
TRBJ1-3	TRBV4-3	.	.	TGCGCCAGCAGCCAGGGGCAGCCTGGAAACACCATATATTTT	CASSQGQPGNTIYF
TRBJ1-5	TRBV20-1	TRBD1	few	TGCAGTGCACGGGACAGTATCAATCAGCCCCAGCATTTT	CSARDSINQPQHF
TRBJ1-5	TRBV5-4	TRBD1	many	TGTGCCAGCAGCCCGGGACAGGGGCTCAATCAGCCCCAGCATTTT	CASSPGQGLNQPQHF
TRBJ2-7	TRBV7-2	.	few	TGTGCCAGCAGCCAGGACAGGCGGGGAAACTACGAGCAGTACTTC	CASSQDRRGNYEQYF
TRBJ1-3	TRBV6-5	.	few	TGTGCCAGCAAAGACAGAGTCTCCTCTGGAAACACCATATATTTT	CASKDRVSSGNTIYF
TRBJ2-5	TRBV28	TRBD2	few	TGTGCCAGCAGTTTATCAGCGGGAGGGGAGACCCAGTACTTC	CASSLSAGGETQYF
TRBJ1-1	TRBV3-1	.	few	TGTGCCAGCAGCCAAAAGGGGTGGGATTCTGAAGCTTTCTTT	CASSQKGWDSEAFF
TRBJ2-7	TRBV5-1	.	many	TGCGCCAGCAGCGACGATAACAACGAGCAGTACTTC	CASSDDNNEQYF
TRBJ2-5	TRBV27	TRBD2	few	TGTGCCAGCAGTCCGCTAGCGGGAGGAGGAGAGACCCAGTACTTC	CASSPLAGGGETQYF
TRBJ2-4	TRBV6-2/TRBV6-3	TRBD1	many	TGTGCCAGCAGTAACCTTTTAACAGGGGTAGCCAAAAACATTCAGTACTTC	CASSNLLTGVAKNIQYF
TRBJ2-3	TRBV6-6	TRBD1	.	TGTGCCAGCAGCTCACAGAAAGCCGGGGACAGGGCCCCAGATACGCAGTATTTT	CASSSQKAGDRAPDTQYF
TRBJ1-6	TRBV30	.	.	TGTGCCTGGAGTTCGGGGTCATCGGATTGGAATTCACCCCTCCACTTT	CAWSSGSSDWNSPLHF
TRBJ2-7	TRBV12-3/TRBV12-4	.	.	TGTGCCAGCACCAACTGGGCGGCAGCCTACGAGCAGTACTTC	CASTNWAAAYEQYF
TRBJ2-3	TRBV20-1	TRBD2	.	TGCAGTGCTAGAAACGGGAGGGGTACGCAGTATTTT	CSARNGRGTQYF
TRBJ2-7	TRBV12-3/TRBV12-4	.	.	TGTGCCAGCAGTTTTGAGATGGGTCTGGTCGAGCAGTACTTC	CASSFEMGLVEQYF
TRBJ2-3	TRBV4-3	TRBD2	.	TGCGCCAGCAGCCAAGAGTCGCGGGGGGGTTGGCGGGATACGCAGTATTTT	CASSQESRGGWRDTQYF
TRBJ2-3	TRBV27	TRBD1	.	TGTGCCAGCAGCCTAGGGACAGGGGAGGATACGCAGTATTTT	CASSLGTGEDTQYF
TRBJ2-1	TRBV19	.	many	TGTGCCAGTAGTATTTACCAGGGTAATGAGCAGTTCTTC	CASSIYQGNEQFF
TRBJ2-7	TRBV28	.	.	TGTGCCAGCAGTTTTCGACGGGGGGCCGAGCAGTACTTC	CASSFRRGAEQYF
TRBJ2-4	TRBV6-5	.	few	TGTGCCAGCAGTTACAGCGACCTAGCCAAAAACATTCAGTACTTC	CASSYSDLAKNIQYF
TRBJ2-7	TRBV7-9	.	many	TGTGCCAGCAGCCCCGACCTACGCTACGAGCAGTACTTC	CASSPDLRYEQYF